This T cell receptor (beta chain) was recovered during a study of molecular identifiers for immune sequencing clone quantification. This clonotype has more than one count but fewer than ten. Its cognate antigen is unknown. TCRdb analysed the PCR reads with MiXCR anew, one entry per CDR3 protein. This sample has over 90,000 distinct CDR3 sequences, with 35% found just once. General study findings and limits: Clones above 20 RNA copies contained over 98% of effector molecules but under 1% of naive ones. With a barcode shared among identical TCR molecules, highly expanded clone sizes could be underestimated.

This CDR3 is built from 15 residues. V was clipped by 5 bases and J by 6 bases, with 16 bases between them. Germline CDR1 MNHEY, CDR2 SMNVEV (reference sequence). This chain joins TRBV27 and TRBJ2-2; D perhaps matches TRBD1 (5 bases). The receptor was isolated from a human donor in good health. Some libraries in this study had Jurkat cell RNA spiked in. Sample: naive CD8+ T cells from blood, with Jurkat cell RNA spiked in. The subset: FACS-sorted CD8+CD4-CCR7+CD45RA+ naive T cells. CDR3 loop: CASSPLRQTPGELFF. DNA of the CDR3: TGTGCCAGCAGTCCCCTTAGACAGACTCCCGGGGAGCTGTTTTTT.